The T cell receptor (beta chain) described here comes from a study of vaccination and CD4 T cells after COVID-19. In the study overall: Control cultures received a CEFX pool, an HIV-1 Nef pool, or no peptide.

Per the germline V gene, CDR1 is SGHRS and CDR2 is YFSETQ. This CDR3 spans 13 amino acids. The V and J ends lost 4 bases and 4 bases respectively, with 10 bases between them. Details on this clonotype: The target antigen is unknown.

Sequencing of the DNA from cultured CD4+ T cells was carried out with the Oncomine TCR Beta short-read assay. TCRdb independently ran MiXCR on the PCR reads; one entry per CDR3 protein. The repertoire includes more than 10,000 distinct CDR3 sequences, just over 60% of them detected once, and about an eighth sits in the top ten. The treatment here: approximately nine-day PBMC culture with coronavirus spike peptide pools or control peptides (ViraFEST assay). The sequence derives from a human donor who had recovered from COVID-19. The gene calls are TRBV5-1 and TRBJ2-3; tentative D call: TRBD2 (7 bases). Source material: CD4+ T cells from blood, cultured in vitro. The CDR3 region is CASSLGGPDTQYF. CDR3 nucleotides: TGCGCCAGCAGCCTGGGGGGGCCAGATACGCAGTATTTT.